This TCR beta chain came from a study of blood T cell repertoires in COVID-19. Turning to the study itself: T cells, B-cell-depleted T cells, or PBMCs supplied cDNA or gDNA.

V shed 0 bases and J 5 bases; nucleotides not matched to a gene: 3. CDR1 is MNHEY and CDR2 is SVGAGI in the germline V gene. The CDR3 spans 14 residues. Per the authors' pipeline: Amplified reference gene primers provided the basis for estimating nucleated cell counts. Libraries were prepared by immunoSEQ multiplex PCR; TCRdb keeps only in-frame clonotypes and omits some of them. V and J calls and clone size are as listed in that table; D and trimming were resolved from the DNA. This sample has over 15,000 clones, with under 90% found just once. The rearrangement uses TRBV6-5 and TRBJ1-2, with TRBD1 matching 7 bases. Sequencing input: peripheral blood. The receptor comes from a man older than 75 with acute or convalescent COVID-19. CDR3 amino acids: CASSYSGQYYGYTF. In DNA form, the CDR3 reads TGTGCCAGCAGTTACTCGGGACAGTATTATGGCTACACCTTC.